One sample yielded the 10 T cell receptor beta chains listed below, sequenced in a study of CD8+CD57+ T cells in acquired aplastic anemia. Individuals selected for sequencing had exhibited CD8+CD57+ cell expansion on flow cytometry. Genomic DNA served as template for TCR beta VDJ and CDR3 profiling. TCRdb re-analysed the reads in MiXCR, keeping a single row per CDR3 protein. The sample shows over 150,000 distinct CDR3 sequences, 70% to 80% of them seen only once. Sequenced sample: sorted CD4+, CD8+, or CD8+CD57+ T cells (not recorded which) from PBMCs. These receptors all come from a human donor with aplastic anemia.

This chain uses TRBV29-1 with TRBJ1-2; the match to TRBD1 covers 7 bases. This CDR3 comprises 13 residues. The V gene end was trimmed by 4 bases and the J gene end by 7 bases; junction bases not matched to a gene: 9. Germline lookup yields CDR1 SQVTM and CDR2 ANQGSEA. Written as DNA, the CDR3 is TGCAGCGTTGGAGAGGGTGCAGGGGGTGGCTACACCTTC. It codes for CSVGEGAGGGYTF.

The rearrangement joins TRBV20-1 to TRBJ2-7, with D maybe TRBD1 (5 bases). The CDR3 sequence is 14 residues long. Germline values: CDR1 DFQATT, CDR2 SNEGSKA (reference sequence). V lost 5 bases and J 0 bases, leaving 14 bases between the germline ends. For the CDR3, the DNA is TGCAGTGCTGAGACAGCGCTGAGCTCCTACGAGCAGTACTTC. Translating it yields CSAETALSSYEQYF.

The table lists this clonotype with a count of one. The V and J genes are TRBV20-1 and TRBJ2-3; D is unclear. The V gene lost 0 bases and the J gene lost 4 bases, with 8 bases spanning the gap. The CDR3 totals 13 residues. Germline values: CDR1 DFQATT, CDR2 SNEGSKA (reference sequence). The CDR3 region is CSARDWTADTQYF. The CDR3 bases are TGCAGTGCTAGAGACTGGACCGCAGATACGCAGTATTTT.

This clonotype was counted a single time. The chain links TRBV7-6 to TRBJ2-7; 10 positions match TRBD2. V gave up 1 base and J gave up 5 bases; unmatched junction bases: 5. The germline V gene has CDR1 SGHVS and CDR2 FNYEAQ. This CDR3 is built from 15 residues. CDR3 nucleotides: TGTGCCAGCAGCTTAGGGACTAGCGGAGTCAACGAGCAGTACTTC. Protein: CASSLGTSGVNEQYF.

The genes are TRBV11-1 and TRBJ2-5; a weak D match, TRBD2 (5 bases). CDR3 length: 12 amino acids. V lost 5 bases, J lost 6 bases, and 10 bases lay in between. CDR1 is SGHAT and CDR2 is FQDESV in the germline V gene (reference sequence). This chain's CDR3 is CASSPTGKTQYF. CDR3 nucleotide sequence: TGTGCCAGCAGCCCAACCGGGAAGACCCAGTACTTC.

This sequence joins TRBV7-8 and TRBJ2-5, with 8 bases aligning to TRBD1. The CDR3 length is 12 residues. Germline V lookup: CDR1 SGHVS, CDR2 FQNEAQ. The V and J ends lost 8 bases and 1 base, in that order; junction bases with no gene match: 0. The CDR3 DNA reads TGTGCCAGCGGGACAGGCCAAGAGACCCAGTACTTC. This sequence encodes CASGTGQETQYF.

The CDR3 bases are TGTGCCAGTAGTCAGGGGTGGAACACCGGGGAGCTGTTTTTT. The encoded protein is CASSQGWNTGELFF. This sequence joins TRBV19 and TRBJ2-2, with TRBD1 as a possible D gene (6 bases). V lost 5 bases and J lost 1, with 8 bases in between. Germline V CDR1 and CDR2: LNHDA, SQIVND (reference sequence). This CDR3 region has 14 residues.

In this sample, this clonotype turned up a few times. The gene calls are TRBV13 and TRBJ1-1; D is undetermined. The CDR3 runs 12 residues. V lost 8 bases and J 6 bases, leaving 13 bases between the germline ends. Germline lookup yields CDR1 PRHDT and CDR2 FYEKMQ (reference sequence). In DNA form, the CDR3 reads TGTGCCAGCTCCCTTTCTGGGCCTGAAGCTTTCTTT. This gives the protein CASSLSGPEAFF.

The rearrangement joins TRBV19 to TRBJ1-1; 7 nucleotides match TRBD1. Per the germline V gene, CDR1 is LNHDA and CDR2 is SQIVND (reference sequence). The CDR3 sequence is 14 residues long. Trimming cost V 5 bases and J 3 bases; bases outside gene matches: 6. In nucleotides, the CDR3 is TGTGCCAGTAGTGCGACAGGGCCCTACACTGAAGCTTTCTTT. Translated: CASSATGPYTEAFF. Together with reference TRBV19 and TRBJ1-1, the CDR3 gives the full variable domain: DGGITQSPKYLFRKEGQNVTLSCEQNLNHDAMYWYRQDPGQGLRLIYYSQIVNDFQKGDIAEGYSVSREKKESFPLTVTSAQKNPTAFYLCASSATGPYTEAFFGQGTRLTVV.

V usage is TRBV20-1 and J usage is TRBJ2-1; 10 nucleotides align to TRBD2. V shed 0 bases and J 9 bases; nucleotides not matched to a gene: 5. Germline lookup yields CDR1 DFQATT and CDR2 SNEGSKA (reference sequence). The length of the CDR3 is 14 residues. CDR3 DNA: TGCAGTGCTAGAGAAGCGGGAGGGCCGGGTGAGCAGTTCTTC. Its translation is CSAREAGGPGEQFF.